This T cell receptor beta chain was sequenced during a study of blood T cell repertoires in COVID-19. Overall study context: The cDNA or gDNA used as material had been derived from T cells, B-cell-depleted T cells, or PBMCs.

Authors' data handling: Researchers report that nucleated cell counts were estimated from reference gene primer amplification. Assay used: immunoSEQ multiplex PCR; TCRdb lists only in-frame clones, some missing. The V and J calls and clone size were taken over from that table, and D and trimming were inferred from the DNA. The repertoire holds approximately 170,000 clones, with approximately 82% as singletons. Sequenced input: PBMCs or T cells enriched from blood (not recorded which). The TCR sequence derives from a woman in her 50s in a cohort exposed to, infected with or recovered from COVID-19 (not recorded which).

The CDR3 DNA follows: TGTGCCAGCAGCTTCAAGGACAGGGACGCATATGGCTACACCTTC. This codes for CASSFKDRDAYGYTF. This chain joins TRBV5-6 and TRBJ1-2; 8 bases agree with TRBD1. This CDR3 is built from 15 residues. Trimming took 2 bases from V and 5 from J; bases not matched to a gene: 8. Per the germline V gene, CDR1 is SGHDT and CDR2 is YYEEEE. Together with reference TRBV5-6 and TRBJ1-2, the CDR3 gives the full variable domain: DAGVTQSPTHLIKTRGQQVTLRCSPKSGHDTVSWYQQALGQGPQFIFQYYEEEERQRGNFPDRFSGHQFPNYSSELNVNALLLGDSALYLCASSFKDRDAYGYTFGSGTRLTVV.